The 18 T cell receptor beta chains below come from one sample, sequenced in a study of T-cell memory formation after mild COVID-19. TCRdb recomputed calls from the 5' RACE reads with MiXCR, one row per CDR3 protein. The sample has about 260,000 distinct CDR3 sequences, around 15% seen once. The sample was PBMCs or a T cell subset sorted from them (not recorded which). These receptors originate from a man between 18 and 29 years old who had mild COVID-19 (a few samples of this study predate the infection). Cell type and time point are not known.

In its sample, this clonotype was seen a few times. V gene TRBV20-1 combines with J gene TRBJ1-1, with unresolved D. This CDR3 has 15 residues. The V gene lost 6 bases and the J gene lost 0 bases, with 17 bases spanning the gap. Germline V CDR1 and CDR2: DFQATT, SNEGSKA (reference sequence). CDR3 loop: CSAINRGILNTEAFF. Written as DNA, the CDR3 is TGCAGTGCCATAAACCGGGGAATCTTGAACACTGAAGCTTTCTTT.

V is TRBV12-3 or TRBV12-4 and J is TRBJ2-2; 7 bases agree with TRBD1. This CDR3 has 13 residues. Unmatched junction bases numbered 2, after V lost 8 bases and J lost 2 bases. CDR3 sequence: CASRDRNTGELFF. The DNA of the CDR3 is TGTGCCAGCCGGGACAGAAACACCGGGGAGCTGTTTTTT.

This clonotype was detected a few times. The chain links TRBV6-5 to TRBJ2-3; D uncertain. V was pared by 6 bases and J by 4 bases, with 11 bases between. CDR3 length: 13 residues. Germline V lookup: CDR1 MNHEY, CDR2 SVGAGI. In DNA form, the CDR3 reads TGTGCCAGCAGCCCCTTGCCGCCAGATACGCAGTATTTT. It translates to CASSPLPPDTQYF.

V is TRBV5-1 and J is TRBJ1-1; 9 nucleotides agree with TRBD1. Germline V gene sequence: CDR1 SGHRS, CDR2 YFSETQ. V dropped 7 bases and J dropped 7; count of bases not matched to a gene: 8. The length of the CDR3 is 13 residues. CDR3 in amino acids: CASAEGQGGEAFF. The CDR3 nucleotides read TGCGCCAGCGCCGAGGGACAGGGTGGTGAAGCTTTCTTT. The whole variable domain, filled in from reference TRBV5-1 and TRBJ1-1, reads KAGVTQTPRYLIKTRGQQVTLSCSPISGHRSVSWYQQTPGQGLQFLFEYFSETQRNKGNFPGRFSGRQFSNSRSEMNVSTLELGDSALYLCASAEGQGGEAFFGQGTRLTVV.

Only a few counts were recorded for this clonotype. This chain links TRBV18 with TRBJ1-1; D uncertain. V lost 2 bases and J 11 bases, leaving 12 bases between the germline ends. Germline V gene lookup returns CDR1 KGHSH and CDR2 LQKENI. The length of the CDR3 is 12 residues. The CDR3 here is CASSPGGPFAFF. The DNA of the CDR3 is TGTGCCAGCTCACCAGGCGGGCCCTTCGCTTTCTTT.

The chain employs TRBV5-6 and TRBJ2-7, with 8 bases aligning to TRBD1. CDR1 and CDR2 from the germline V gene are SGHDT and YYEEEE. The CDR3 contains 14 residues. Trimming took 2 bases from V and 2 from J; bases not matched to a gene: 3. CDR3: CASSFGQGPYEQYF. The CDR3 DNA is TGTGCCAGCAGCTTCGGACAGGGCCCCTACGAGCAGTACTTC.

The V and J genes are TRBV9 and TRBJ1-2; unclear D gene. The V end lost 4 bases, the J end lost 8 bases, and 21 bases lay between the germline ends. This CDR3 has 15 residues. Germline CDR1 and CDR2: SGDLS and YYNGEE. The CDR3 spells CASSPGPVGEEGYTF. The CDR3 nucleotides are TGTGCCAGCAGCCCGGGCCCTGTTGGGGAGGAAGGCTACACCTTC.

This clonotype was seen at least ten times. The V call is TRBV19, the J call TRBJ2-5; 10 bases align to TRBD1. Germline trimming cut 5 bases from V and 5 bases from J; bases unmatched to any gene: 8. Per the germline V gene, CDR1 is LNHDA and CDR2 is SQIVND (reference sequence). CDR3 length: 15 residues. CDR3 in amino acids: CASSLGQGWVETQYF. The CDR3 nucleotides are TGTGCCAGTAGTTTGGGACAGGGGTGGGTGGAGACCCAGTACTTC.

Only a few counts were recorded for this clonotype. The J gene is TRBJ2-1, the V gene TRBV12-3 or TRBV12-4; D possibly corresponds to TRBD1 (5 bases). The CDR3 has 15 residues. V lost 3 bases to trimming and J lost 5 bases, with 14 bases between them. The CDR3 loop reads CASSFGQGVHNEQFF. The CDR3 DNA reads as TGTGCCAGCAGTTTCGGGCAGGGCGTCCACAATGAGCAGTTCTTC.

The CDR3 loop is CSAVDRVTSYEQYF. Here the CDR3 DNA reads TGCAGTGCTGTGGACAGGGTCACCTCCTACGAGCAGTACTTC. The V gene is TRBV20-1, the J gene TRBJ2-7; 8 nucleotides line up with TRBD1. V was pared by 5 bases and J by 0 bases, with 6 bases of the junction left unmatched. This CDR3 has 14 residues. The germline gives CDR1 DFQATT, CDR2 SNEGSKA (reference sequence).

The rearrangement joins TRBV7-9 to TRBJ2-1, with D perhaps TRBD1 (7 bases). The CDR3 sequence is 13 residues long. Germline V gives CDR1 SEHNR, CDR2 FQNEAQ (reference sequence). Trimming cost V 5 bases and J 9 bases, with 14 bases left between them. CDR3 in amino acids: CASSPPEGAEQFF. The CDR3 DNA follows: TGTGCCAGCAGCCCGCCGGAGGGGGCTGAGCAGTTCTTC.

This sequence joins TRBV20-1 and TRBJ2-7; 8 nucleotides align to TRBD1. This CDR3 spans 13 amino acids. Germline V gene sequence: CDR1 DFQATT, CDR2 SNEGSKA (reference sequence). Unmatched junction bases numbered 9, after V lost 6 bases and J lost 5 bases. CDR3 residues: CSAEGQGADEQYF. In nucleotides, the CDR3 is TGCAGTGCGGAAGGACAGGGTGCAGACGAGCAGTACTTC.

There are many counts of this clonotype. The V call is TRBV5-5, the J call TRBJ1-1, with TRBD1 as a possible D gene (5 bases). The germline CDR1 and CDR2 sequences are SGHKS and YYEKEE (reference sequence). Trimming shortened V by 0 bases and J by 0 bases, and 9 bases separated the two germline ends. The CDR3 runs 15 residues. The CDR3 region is CASSLEGALNTEAFF. The CDR3, as DNA: TGTGCCAGCAGCTTGGAAGGGGCGCTGAACACTGAAGCTTTCTTT.

The chain recombines TRBV12-3 or TRBV12-4 with TRBJ1-1, with unresolved D. The germline V and J ends were trimmed by 4 bases and 2 bases, with 8 bases remaining between them. The CDR3 length is 13 residues. The CDR3 region is CASSWQRNTEAFF. CDR3 coding DNA: TGTGCCAGCAGTTGGCAGAGAAACACTGAAGCTTTCTTT.

This clonotype was seen a handful of times. The V call is TRBV4-2, the J call TRBJ2-7; possibly TRBD1 or TRBD2 for D (5 bases each). CDR3 length equals 14 residues. Trimming took 2 bases from V and 4 from J, leaving 12 bases between them. Germline V CDR1 and CDR2: LGHNA, YNFKEQ. The CDR3 nucleotides are TGTGCCAGCAGCCAAACCGGGACGTCATACGAGCAGTACTTC. It specifies CASSQTGTSYEQYF.

This clonotype has more than one count but fewer than ten. V usage is TRBV7-2 and J usage is TRBJ1-2, with D uncertain. V shed 3 bases and J shed 4 bases, with 9 bases lying between them. Germline CDR1 SGHTA, CDR2 FQGNSA. The CDR3 extends over 13 amino acids. The CDR3 DNA follows: TGTGCCAGCAGCTTCGCATCGGGCTATGGCTACACCTTC. Encoded protein: CASSFASGYGYTF.

This clonotype was picked up many times. The gene calls are TRBV5-6 and TRBJ2-3; D may be TRBD2 (7 bases). CDR3 length: 14 residues. Germline lookup yields CDR1 SGHDT and CDR2 YYEEEE. Trimming removed 2 bases at V and 1 base at J, with 8 bases between. CDR3 sequence: CASSFGGRTDTQYF. As DNA, the CDR3 is TGTGCCAGCAGCTTCGGGGGGCGCACAGATACGCAGTATTTT.

This clonotype occurred a few times. The gene calls are TRBV5-1 and TRBJ2-1; 9 bases are shared with TRBD1. Germline values: CDR1 SGHRS, CDR2 YFSETQ. V lost 3 bases, J lost 3 bases, and 4 bases stayed unmatched. The CDR3 has 15 amino acids. The CDR3, as DNA: TGCGCCAGCAGCTGGGGGGACAGGGACTACAATGAGCAGTTCTTC. It specifies CASSWGDRDYNEQFF.